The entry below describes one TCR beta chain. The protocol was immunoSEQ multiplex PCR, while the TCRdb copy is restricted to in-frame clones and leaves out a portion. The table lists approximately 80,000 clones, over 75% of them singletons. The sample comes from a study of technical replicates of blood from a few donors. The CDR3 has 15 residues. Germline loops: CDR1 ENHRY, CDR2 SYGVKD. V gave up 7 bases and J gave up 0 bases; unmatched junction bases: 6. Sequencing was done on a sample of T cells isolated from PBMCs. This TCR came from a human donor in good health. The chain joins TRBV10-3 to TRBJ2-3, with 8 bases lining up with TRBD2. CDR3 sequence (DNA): TGTGCCATCAAAACTAGCGGTACTAGCACAGATACGCAGTATTTT. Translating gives CAIKTSGTSTDTQYF.